This TCR beta chain was recorded in a study of T cell repertoires in cytomegalovirus infection. TCRdb redid the calling of the reads with MiXCR, one entry per CDR3 protein. This table holds 150,000 or so distinct CDR3 sequences, 32% found once. About this clonotype: Its specificity is unknown.

The germline V and J ends were trimmed by 8 bases and 10 bases, with 15 bases remaining between them. Germline loops: CDR1 SNHLY, CDR2 FYNNEI. The CDR3 covers 12 residues. Study-wide findings and caveats: There were HLA-C-restricted CMV-specific TCR beta clonotypes dominating the ex vivo response.

The sequenced sample was CD8+ T cells from cultured PBMCs, obtained from culture after CMV antigen stimulation. The clonotype was recovered from a human donor in good health (CMV status not recorded). Some clones in this sample may be carry-over from other donors' samples. The rearrangement joins TRBV2 to TRBJ2-1; D not certain. CDR3 region: CASSPESVEQFF. DNA of the CDR3: TGTGCCAGCTCCCCGGAATCGGTAGAGCAGTTCTTC.